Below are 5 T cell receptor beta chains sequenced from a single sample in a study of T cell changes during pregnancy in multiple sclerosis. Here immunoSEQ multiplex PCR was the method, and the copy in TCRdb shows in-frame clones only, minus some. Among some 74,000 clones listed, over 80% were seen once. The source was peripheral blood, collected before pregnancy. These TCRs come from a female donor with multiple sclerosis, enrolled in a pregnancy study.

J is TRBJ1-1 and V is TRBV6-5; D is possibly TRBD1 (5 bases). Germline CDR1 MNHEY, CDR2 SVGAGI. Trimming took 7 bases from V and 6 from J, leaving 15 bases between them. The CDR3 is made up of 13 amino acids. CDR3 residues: CASKNAGSAEAFF. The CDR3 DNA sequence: TGTGCCAGCAAAAATGCAGGGTCCGCTGAAGCTTTCTTT.

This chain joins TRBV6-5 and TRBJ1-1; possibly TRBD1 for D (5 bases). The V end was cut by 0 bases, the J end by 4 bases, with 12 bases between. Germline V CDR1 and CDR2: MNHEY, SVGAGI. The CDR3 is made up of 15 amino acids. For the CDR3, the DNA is TGTGCCAGCAGTTACTCGCGGGGGGGAGGCACTGAAGCTTTCTTT. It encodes CASSYSRGGGTEAFF.

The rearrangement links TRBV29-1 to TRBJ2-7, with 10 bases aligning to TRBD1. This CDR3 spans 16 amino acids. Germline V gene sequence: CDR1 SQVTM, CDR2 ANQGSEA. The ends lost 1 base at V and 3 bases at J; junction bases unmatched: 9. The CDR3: CSVEGGRGQGDYEQYF. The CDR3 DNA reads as TGCAGCGTTGAAGGTGGGAGAGGACAGGGGGACTACGAGCAGTACTTC.

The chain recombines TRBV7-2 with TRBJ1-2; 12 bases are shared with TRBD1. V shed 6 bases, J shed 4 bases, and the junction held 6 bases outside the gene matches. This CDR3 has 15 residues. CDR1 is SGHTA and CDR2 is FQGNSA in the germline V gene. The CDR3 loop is CASRRGTGGVYGYTF. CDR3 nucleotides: TGTGCCAGCAGACGAGGGACAGGGGGCGTCTATGGCTACACCTTC.

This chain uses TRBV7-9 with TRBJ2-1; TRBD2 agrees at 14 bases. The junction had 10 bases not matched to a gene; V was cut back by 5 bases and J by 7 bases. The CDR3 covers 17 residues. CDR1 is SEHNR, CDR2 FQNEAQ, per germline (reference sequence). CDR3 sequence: CASSLPGTSGSRNEQFF. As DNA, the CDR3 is TGTGCCAGCAGCCTACCCGGGACTAGCGGGAGTAGGAATGAGCAGTTCTTC. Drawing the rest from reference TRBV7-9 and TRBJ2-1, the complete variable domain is DTGVSQNPRHKITKRGQNVTFRCDPISEHNRLYWYRQTLGQGPEFLTYFQNEAQLEKSRLLSDRFSAERPKGSFSTLEIQRTEQGDSAMYLCASSLPGTSGSRNEQFFGPGTRLTVL.